Following are 6 T cell receptor beta chains from one sample sequenced in a study of neurological immune-mediated disorders. A single record per CDR3 protein comes from TCRdb applying MiXCR to the 5' RACE reads. The sample gives about 58,000 distinct CDR3 sequences, about 3.3% of which show up once; about 7.1% is in the top ten. Sequencing input: PBMCs. The origin of the receptors is a woman aged 55-69 years with multiple sclerosis.

This clonotype has at least ten counts. The chain recombines TRBV12-3 or TRBV12-4 with TRBJ2-7; TRBD1 matches at 8 bases. CDR3 size: 14 residues. V lost 3 bases, J lost 5 bases, and 6 bases stayed unmatched. CDR3 loop: CASSFLDRAHEQYF. CDR3 DNA sequence: TGTGCCAGCAGTTTTCTGGACAGGGCCCACGAGCAGTACTTC.

This clonotype was seen ten or more times. This chain connects TRBV3-1 to TRBJ2-2; either TRBD1 or TRBD2 may supply D (6 bases each). Trimming removed 4 bases from V and 0 bases from J, with 9 bases in between. Germline-derived CDR1 and CDR2 are LGHDT and YNNKEL (reference sequence). This CDR3 region has 15 residues. DNA for the CDR3: TGTGCCAGCAGCCGCGGGACAACGAACACCGGGGAGCTGTTTTTT. This encodes CASSRGTTNTGELFF.

At least ten counts were recorded for this clonotype. The chain combines TRBV29-1 with TRBJ2-1, with D perhaps being TRBD1 or TRBD2 (5 bases each). CDR1 is SQVTM and CDR2 is ANQGSEA in the germline V gene. V lost 5 bases, J lost 9 bases, and 17 bases lay in between. The CDR3 has 13 amino acids. This CDR3 reads CSVTGPLFGEQFF. The CDR3 DNA reads as TGCAGCGTTACGGGACCCCTCTTTGGTGAGCAGTTCTTC.

This clonotype came up many times. The CDR3 bases are TGTGCCAGCAGTTTGAGGGGCTCCTACGAGCAGTACTTC. This encodes CASSLRGSYEQYF. The chain couples TRBV27 to TRBJ2-7, with D perhaps being TRBD1 or TRBD2 (5 bases each). Germline V CDR1 and CDR2: MNHEY, SMNVEV (reference sequence). Trimming took 3 bases from V and 0 from J, leaving 6 bases between them. The CDR3 is 13 residues long.

At least ten counts were recorded for this clonotype. Here the CDR3 reads CASSPGSETQYF. Here the CDR3 DNA reads TGTGCCAGCAGTCCCGGGTCAGAGACCCAGTACTTC. This sequence joins TRBV7-7 and TRBJ2-5; no definite D call. V lost 6 bases to trimming and J lost 4 bases, with 9 bases between them. There are 12 residues in the CDR3. Germline V gives CDR1 SSHAT, CDR2 FNYEAQ (reference sequence).

This clonotype was counted ten times or more. The chain links TRBV29-1 to TRBJ2-7, with TRBD1 matching 8 bases. With 2 bases clipped from V and 6 bases from J, the junction kept 6 bases outside the gene matches. CDR3 length equals 13 residues. Germline-derived CDR1 and CDR2 are SQVTM and ANQGSEA. This CDR3 reads CSVELRGQGEQYF. The CDR3 DNA sequence: TGCAGCGTTGAACTCAGGGGGCAAGGCGAGCAGTACTTC.